This T cell receptor (beta chain) was sequenced during a study of human T cells and chemical hapten exposure. Study-level information: Alopecia universalis, totalis or areata was present in patients who were mostly female.

The sample holds a few counts of this clonotype. Original handling: Per sample, the median was about 95,000 TCRs, with values from 23,224 to 690,600. TCRdb ran MiXCR on the RACE reads and lists one entry per CDR3 protein. The V and J calls and clone size come from TCRdb's table, not from the authors' own analysis. Counted here are tens of thousands of distinct CDR3 sequences, around 10% occurring once; the ten biggest clones make up around 3.6%. The CDR3 spans 19 residues. Trimming cost V 5 bases and J 4 bases; bases outside gene matches: 18. Time point: pre-sensitization, week 0. Specified treatment: therapeutic diphenylcyclopropenone sensitization with weekly scalp DPC. Blood draws came before every patch-test application.

The TCR sequence derives from a woman between 35 and 50 years old with alopecia areata. Some clones in this sample may be carry-over from other donors' samples. The V and J genes are TRBV12-3 or TRBV12-4 and TRBJ2-2, with 8 bases identical to TRBD2. Here the sequenced sample was whole blood, taken in connection with sensitization to the hapten diphenylcyclopropenone (DPC). In DNA form, the CDR3 reads TGTGCCAGCAGTCCAGACCCAAGTTCGGTAGCGGGGTCCACCGGGGAGCTGTTTTTT. Protein: CASSPDPSSVAGSTGELFF.